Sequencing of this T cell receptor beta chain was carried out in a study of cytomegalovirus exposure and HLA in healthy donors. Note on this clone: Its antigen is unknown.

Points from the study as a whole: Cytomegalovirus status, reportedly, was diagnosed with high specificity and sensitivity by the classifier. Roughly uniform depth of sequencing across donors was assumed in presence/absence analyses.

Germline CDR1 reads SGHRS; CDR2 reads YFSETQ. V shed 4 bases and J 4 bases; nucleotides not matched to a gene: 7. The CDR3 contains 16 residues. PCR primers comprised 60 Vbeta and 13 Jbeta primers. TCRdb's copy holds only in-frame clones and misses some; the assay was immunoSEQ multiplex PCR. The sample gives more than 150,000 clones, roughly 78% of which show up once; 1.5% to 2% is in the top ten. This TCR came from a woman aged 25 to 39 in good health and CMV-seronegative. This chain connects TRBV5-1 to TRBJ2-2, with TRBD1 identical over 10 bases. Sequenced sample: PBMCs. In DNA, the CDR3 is TGCGCCAGCAGCCCGCGACAGGGGGCGGGCACCGGGGAGCTGTTTTTT. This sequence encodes CASSPRQGAGTGELFF.